These T cell receptor beta chains were read from a single sample in a study of blood T cell repertoires in COVID-19. Assay: immunoSEQ multiplex PCR; the TCRdb copy retains only in-frame clones and omits some. The sample lists approximately 290,000 clones, roughly 88% occurring once. Material for sequencing was PBMCs or T cells enriched from blood (not recorded which). Receptors were obtained from a woman aged 25 to 39 who had recovered from COVID-19. Both conserved end residues are trimmed from each CDR3.

>TRBJ1-5|TRBV6-2/TRBV6-3
ASTPLGVGQPQH
>TRBJ1-2|TRBV5-1
ASSLEGAGASLNYGYT
>TRBJ2-3|TRBV10-2
ASSAGEFTDTQY
>TRBJ1-5|TRBV28
ASSFGGINQPQH
>TRBJ2-7|TRBV6-2/TRBV6-3
ASSHPGLAGGSYEQY
>TRBJ1-6|TRBV7-2
ASSLAGQHNSPLH
>TRBJ2-2|TRBV9
ASSVGSPGELF
>TRBJ2-7|TRBV6-1
ASSEETADYEQY
>TRBJ1-4|TRBV18
ASSRKTGSPTTTNEKLF
>TRBJ1-5|TRBV28
ASSFFGQGSNQPQH
>TRBJ1-3|TRBV28
ASIGQELGNTIY
>TRBJ1-2|TRBV14
ASSQARTEPGYT
>TRBJ1-4|TRBV3-1/TRBV3-2
ASSSGGNEKLF
>TRBJ1-5|TRBV30
AWSWASNQPQH
>TRBJ1-1|TRBV7-9
ASSFGDRGDTEAF
>TRBJ1-1|TRBV2
ASRVDTEAF
>TRBJ1-6|TRBV15
ATSRRSFRGGSPLH
>TRBJ2-1|TRBV11-3
ASQAEGALNNEQF
>TRBJ2-5|TRBV18
ASSPLAGAVEETQY
>TRBJ1-6|TRBV16
ASSQFGGASSYNSPLH
>TRBJ1-4|TRBV14
ASSRTGGRHEKLF
>TRBJ2-1|TRBV12-5
ASGYTGTYNEQF